Here is one TCR beta chain with its context. The data stem from a study of blood T cell repertoires in COVID-19. Turning to the study itself: Both acute and convalescent COVID-19 samples were obtained from the United States, Italy and Spain. T cells, B-cell-depleted T cells, or PBMCs supplied cDNA or gDNA.

Seattle participants joined during active infection and were tracked over time. Original data processing: Reference gene primer amplification gave nucleated cell count estimates. Measured with immunoSEQ multiplex PCR; TCRdb has only the in-frame clones, and not every one. The V and J calls and clone size were taken over from that table, and D and trimming were inferred from the DNA. The sample lists about 340,000 clones; around nine tenths were seen once. The CDR3 sequence is 16 residues long. Per the germline V gene, CDR1 is LNHDA and CDR2 is SQIVND (reference sequence). Trimming took 4 bases from V and 3 from J, leaving 16 bases between them.

This TCR was recovered from a woman aged 60-75 years with COVID-19, enrolled during active disease. The chain recombines TRBV19 with TRBJ1-3; perhaps TRBD1 as D (5 bases). Input material: peripheral blood. The chain's CDR3 is CASSTRTDIFGNTIYF. CDR3 coding DNA: TGTGCCAGTAGTACGCGGACGGACATATTTGGAAACACCATATATTTT. The variable domain in full, with the rest retrieved from reference TRBV19 and TRBJ1-3, is DGGITQSPKYLFRKEGQNVTLSCEQNLNHDAMYWYRQDPGQGLRLIYYSQIVNDFQKGDIAEGYSVSREKKESFPLTVTSAQKNPTAFYLCASSTRTDIFGNTIYFGEGSWLTVV.